This T cell receptor (beta chain) was profiled in a study of blood T cell repertoires in COVID-19. CDR1 and CDR2 (germline): SNHLY, FYNNEI. This CDR3 contains 17 residues. V was pared by 5 bases and J by 1 base, with 9 bases of the junction left unmatched. Source study methods: Estimation of nucleated cell counts was performed using reference gene primer amplification. Using immunoSEQ multiplex PCR, the repertoire was profiled, and TCRdb retains in-frame clones only, with some absent. V, J and clone size derive from that table, while D and trimming were established from the DNA sequence. The table has 400,000 to 450,000 clones, approximately 89% seen once.

This TCR came from a woman between 50 and 59 years old with COVID-19, enrolled during active disease. The source material was peripheral blood. This chain connects TRBV2 to TRBJ1-2, with 11 positions matching TRBD1. The CDR3 sequence: CASSTGQGDNHNYGYTF. CDR3 coding DNA: TGTGCCAGCAGTACGGGACAGGGGGACAACCATAACTATGGCTACACCTTC.